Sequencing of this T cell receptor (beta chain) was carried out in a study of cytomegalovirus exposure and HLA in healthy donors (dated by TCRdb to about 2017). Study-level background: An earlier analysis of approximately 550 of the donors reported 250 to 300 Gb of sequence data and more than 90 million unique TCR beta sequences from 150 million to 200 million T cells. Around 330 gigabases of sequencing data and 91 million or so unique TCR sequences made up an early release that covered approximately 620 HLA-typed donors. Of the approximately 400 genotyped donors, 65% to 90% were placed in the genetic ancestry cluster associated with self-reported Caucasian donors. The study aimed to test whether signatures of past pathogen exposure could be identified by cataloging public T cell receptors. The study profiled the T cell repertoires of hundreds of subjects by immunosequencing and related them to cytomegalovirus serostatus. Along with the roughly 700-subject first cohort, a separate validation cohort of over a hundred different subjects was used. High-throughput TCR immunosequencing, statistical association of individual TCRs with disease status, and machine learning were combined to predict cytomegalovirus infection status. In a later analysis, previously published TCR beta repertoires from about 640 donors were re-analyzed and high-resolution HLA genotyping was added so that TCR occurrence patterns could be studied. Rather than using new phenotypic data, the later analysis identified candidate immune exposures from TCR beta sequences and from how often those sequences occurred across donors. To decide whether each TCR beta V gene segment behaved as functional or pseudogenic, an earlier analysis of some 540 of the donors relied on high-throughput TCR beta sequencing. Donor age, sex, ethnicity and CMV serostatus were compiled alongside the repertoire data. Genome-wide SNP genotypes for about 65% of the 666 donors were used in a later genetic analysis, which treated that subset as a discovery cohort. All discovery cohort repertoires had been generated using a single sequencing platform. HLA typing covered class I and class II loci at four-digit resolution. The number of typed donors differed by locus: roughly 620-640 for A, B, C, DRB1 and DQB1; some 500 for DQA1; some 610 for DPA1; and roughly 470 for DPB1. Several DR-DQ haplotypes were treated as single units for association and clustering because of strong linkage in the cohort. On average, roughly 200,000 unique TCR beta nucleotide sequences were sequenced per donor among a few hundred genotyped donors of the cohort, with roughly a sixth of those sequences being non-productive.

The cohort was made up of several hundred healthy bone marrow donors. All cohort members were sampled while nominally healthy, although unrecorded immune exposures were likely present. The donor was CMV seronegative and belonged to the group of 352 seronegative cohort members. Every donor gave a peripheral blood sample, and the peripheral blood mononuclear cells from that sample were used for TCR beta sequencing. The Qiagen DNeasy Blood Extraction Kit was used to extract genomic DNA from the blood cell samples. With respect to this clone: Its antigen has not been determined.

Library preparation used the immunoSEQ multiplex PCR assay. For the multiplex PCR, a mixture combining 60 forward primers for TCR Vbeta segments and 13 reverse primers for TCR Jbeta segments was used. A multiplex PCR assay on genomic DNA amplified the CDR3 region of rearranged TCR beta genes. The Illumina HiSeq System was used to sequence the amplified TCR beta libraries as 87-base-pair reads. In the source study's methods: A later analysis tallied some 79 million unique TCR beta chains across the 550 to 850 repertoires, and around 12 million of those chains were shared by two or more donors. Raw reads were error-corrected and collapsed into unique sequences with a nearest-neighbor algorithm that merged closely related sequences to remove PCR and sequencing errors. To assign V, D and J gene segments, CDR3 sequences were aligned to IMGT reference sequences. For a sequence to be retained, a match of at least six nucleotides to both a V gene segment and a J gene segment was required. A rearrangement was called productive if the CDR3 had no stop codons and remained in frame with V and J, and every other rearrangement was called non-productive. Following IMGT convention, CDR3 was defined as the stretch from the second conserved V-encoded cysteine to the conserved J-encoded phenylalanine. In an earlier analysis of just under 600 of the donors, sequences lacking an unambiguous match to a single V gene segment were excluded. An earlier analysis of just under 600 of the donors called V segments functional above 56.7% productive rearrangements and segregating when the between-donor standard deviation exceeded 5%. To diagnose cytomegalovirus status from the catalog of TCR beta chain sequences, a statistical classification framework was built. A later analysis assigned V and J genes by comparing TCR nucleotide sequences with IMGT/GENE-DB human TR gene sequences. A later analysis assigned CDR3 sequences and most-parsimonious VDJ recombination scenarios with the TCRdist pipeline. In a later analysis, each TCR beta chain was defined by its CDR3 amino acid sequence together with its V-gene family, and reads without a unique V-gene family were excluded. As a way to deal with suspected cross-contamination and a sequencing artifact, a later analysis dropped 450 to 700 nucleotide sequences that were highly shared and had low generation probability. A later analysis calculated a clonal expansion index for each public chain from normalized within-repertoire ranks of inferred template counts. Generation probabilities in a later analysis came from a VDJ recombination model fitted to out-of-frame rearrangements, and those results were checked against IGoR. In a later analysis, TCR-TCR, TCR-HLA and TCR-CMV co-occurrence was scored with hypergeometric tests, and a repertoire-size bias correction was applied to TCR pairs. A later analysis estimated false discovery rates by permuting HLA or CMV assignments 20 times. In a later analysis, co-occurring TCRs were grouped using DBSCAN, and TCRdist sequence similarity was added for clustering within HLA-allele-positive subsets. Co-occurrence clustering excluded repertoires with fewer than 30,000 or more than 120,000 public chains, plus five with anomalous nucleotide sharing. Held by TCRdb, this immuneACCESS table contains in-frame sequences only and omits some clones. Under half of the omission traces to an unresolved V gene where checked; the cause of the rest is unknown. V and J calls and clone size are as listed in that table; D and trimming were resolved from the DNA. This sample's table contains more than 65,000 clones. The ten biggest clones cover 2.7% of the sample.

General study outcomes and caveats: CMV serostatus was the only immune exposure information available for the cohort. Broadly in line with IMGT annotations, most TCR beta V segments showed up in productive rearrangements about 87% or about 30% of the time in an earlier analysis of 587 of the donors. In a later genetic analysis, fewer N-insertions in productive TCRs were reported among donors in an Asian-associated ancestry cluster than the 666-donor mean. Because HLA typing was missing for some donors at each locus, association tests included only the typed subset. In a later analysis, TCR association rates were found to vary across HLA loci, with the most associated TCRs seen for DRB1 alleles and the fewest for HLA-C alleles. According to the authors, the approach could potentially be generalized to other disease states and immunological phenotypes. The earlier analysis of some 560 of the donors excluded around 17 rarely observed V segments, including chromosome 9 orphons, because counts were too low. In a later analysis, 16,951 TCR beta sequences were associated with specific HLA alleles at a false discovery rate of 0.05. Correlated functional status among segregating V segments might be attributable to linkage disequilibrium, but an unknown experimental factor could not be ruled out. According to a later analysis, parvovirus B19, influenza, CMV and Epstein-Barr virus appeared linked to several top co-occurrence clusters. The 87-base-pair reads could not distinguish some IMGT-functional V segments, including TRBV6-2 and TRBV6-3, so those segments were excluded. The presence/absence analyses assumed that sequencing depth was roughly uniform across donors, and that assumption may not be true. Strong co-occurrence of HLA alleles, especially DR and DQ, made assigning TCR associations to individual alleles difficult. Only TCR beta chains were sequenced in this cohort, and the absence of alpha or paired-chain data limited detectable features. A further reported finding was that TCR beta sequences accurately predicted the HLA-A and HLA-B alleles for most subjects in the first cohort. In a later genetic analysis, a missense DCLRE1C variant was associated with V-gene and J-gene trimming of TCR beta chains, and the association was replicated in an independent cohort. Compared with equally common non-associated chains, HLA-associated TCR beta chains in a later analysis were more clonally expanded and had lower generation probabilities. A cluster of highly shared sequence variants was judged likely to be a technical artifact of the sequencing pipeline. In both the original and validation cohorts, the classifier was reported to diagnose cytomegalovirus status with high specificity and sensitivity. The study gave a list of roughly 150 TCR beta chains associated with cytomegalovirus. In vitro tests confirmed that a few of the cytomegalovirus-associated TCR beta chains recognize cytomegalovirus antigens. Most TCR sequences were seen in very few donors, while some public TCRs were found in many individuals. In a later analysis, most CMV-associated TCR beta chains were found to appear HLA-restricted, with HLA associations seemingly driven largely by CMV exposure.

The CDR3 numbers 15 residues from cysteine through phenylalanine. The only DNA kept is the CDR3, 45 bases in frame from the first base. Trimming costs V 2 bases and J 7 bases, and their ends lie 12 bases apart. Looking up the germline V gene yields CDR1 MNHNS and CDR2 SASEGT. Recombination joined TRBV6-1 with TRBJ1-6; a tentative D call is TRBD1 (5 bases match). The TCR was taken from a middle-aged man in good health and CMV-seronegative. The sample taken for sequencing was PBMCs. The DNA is TGTGCCAGCAGTGAAAGGTGGGGGGACAATTCACCCCTCCACTTT. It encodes CASSERWGDNSPLHF.